This TCR beta chain was sequenced in a study of shared clonotypes between healthy human individuals. Findings and limits, study-wide: Naive subsets generally exceeded memory subsets in estimated richness. Only blood samples were collected, and tissue repertoires likely differ. Several donors held about 5% of naive CD4 clonotypes in common. Relative to their counterparts shared across all four donors, non-shared clonotypes exhibited diminished generation probabilities.

The naive CD8 subset, CD45RO-negative cells positively selected for CCR7, excluded terminally differentiated effector memory CD45RA+ cells. V lost 5 bases, J lost 3 bases, and 11 bases lay in between. The CDR3 consists of 14 residues. CDR1 and CDR2 (germline): GTSNPN, SVGIG (reference sequence). As to this clone: The antigen is not known.

Here immunoSEQ multiplex PCR was the method, and the copy in TCRdb shows in-frame clones only, minus some. The sample lists just over 2,000,000 clones; roughly 94% were seen once. Sequencing was done on a sample of naive CD8+ T cells sorted from blood. The clonotype originates from a young man in good health. The rearrangement links TRBV30 to TRBJ2-6; D is undetermined. The CDR3 sequence: CAWDNDFGANVLTF. CDR3 in DNA: TGTGCCTGGGACAACGATTTTGGGGCCAACGTCCTGACTTTC.